Listed below are T cell receptor beta chains from one sample, sequenced in a study of blood T cell repertoires in COVID-19. Libraries were prepared by immunoSEQ multiplex PCR; TCRdb keeps only in-frame clonotypes and omits some of them. Of roughly 400,000 clones detected, around nine tenths appear once; the ten largest clones hold around 9.3%. The sequencing sample was made of PBMCs or T cells enriched from blood (not recorded which). These receptors were taken from a woman in her fifties or sixties who had recovered from COVID-19. Each CDR3 is given with its conserved first and last residue. D genes are given only for firm matches. The size of a clone is reported for some rows only, either as once, few or many, or as a class for expanded clones.

abundance | d_gene | j_gene | v_gene | CDR3aa | CDR3nt
- | TRBD1 | TRBJ1-6 | TRBV10-1 | CATLSPGQGIDYSYNSPLHF | TGCGCCACCCTATCCCCGGGACAGGGGATAGACTACTCCTATAATTCACCCCTCCACTTT
- | TRBD1 | TRBJ2-1 | TRBV11-2 | CASSSPGTGLRGEQFF | TGTGCCAGCAGTTCCCCCGGGACAGGGTTACGTGGCGAGCAGTTCTTC
- | - | TRBJ1-4 | TRBV11-2 | CASSFSYSGEKLFF | TGTGCCAGCAGCTTTAGTTACAGTGGTGAAAAACTGTTTTTT
- | TRBD1 | TRBJ1-4 | TRBV28 | CASSSTGDPNEKLFF | TGTGCCAGCAGTTCTACAGGGGACCCTAATGAAAAACTGTTTTTT
- | TRBD1 | TRBJ1-5 | TRBV28 | CASSKWTGGMNQPQHF | TGTGCCAGCAGTAAATGGACAGGGGGGATGAATCAGCCCCAGCATTTT
- | TRBD2 | TRBJ2-3 | TRBV28 | CASSPGLAGPSTDTQYF | TGTGCCAGCAGTCCGGGACTAGCGGGGCCTAGCACAGATACGCAGTATTTT
- | TRBD2 | TRBJ2-3 | TRBV7-3 | CASSLIPAGAGDTQYF | TGTGCCAGCAGCTTAATCCCAGCGGGGGCCGGGGATACGCAGTATTTT
- | - | TRBJ1-5 | TRBV11-1 | CASSLAPGNQPQHF | TGTGCCAGCAGCCTCGCCCCGGGCAATCAGCCCCAGCATTTT
- | - | TRBJ1-4 | TRBV7-9 | CASSDYGTLDEKLFF | TGTGCCAGCAGCGACTACGGGACTCTCGATGAAAAACTGTTTTTT
- | - | TRBJ1-2 | TRBV27 | CASSNGYGYTF | TGTGCCAGCTCTAATGGCTATGGCTACACCTTC
- | - | TRBJ1-4 | TRBV7-9 | CASSLSESNEKLFF | TGTGCCAGCAGCTTAAGTGAGAGTAATGAAAAACTGTTTTTT
- | - | TRBJ1-2 | TRBV9 | CASSQGIYYTF | TGTGCCAGCAGTCAGGGTATCTACTACACCTTC
- | TRBD1 | TRBJ1-5 | TRBV9 | CASSTTGQGNQPQHF | TGTGCCAGCAGCACAACGGGACAGGGGAATCAGCCCCAGCATTTT
- | - | TRBJ2-1 | TRBV19 | CASSIEARSNEQFF | TGTGCCAGTAGTATAGAAGCCAGGTCAAATGAGCAGTTCTTC
- | - | TRBJ2-7 | TRBV13 | CASSLSGANEQYF | TGTGCCAGCAGCCTCTCGGGTGCGAACGAGCAGTACTTC
- | TRBD1 | TRBJ1-3 | TRBV7-9 | CASSSSGQFPSRSGNTIYF | TGTGCCAGCAGCTCGTCGGGACAGTTCCCCTCCAGATCTGGAAACACCATATATTTT
few | TRBD1 | TRBJ1-2 | TRBV6-2/TRBV6-3 | CASSLGQGLYGYTF | TGTGCCAGCAGCCTCGGACAGGGGCTCTATGGCTACACCTTC
- | TRBD1 | TRBJ1-1 | TRBV6-5 | CASSPTGTGSAEAFF | TGTGCCAGCAGTCCAACCGGGACAGGGAGTGCTGAAGCTTTCTTT
once | - | TRBJ1-3 | TRBV29-1 | CSVTGFSGNTIYF | TGCAGCGTTACAGGGTTCTCTGGAAACACCATATATTTT
- | - | TRBJ2-1 | TRBV5-6 | CASSLLRGYNEQFF | TGTGCCAGCAGCTTGCTAAGAGGTTACAATGAGCAGTTCTTC
- | - | TRBJ2-7 | TRBV30 | CAWDREGNWEQYF | TGTGCCTGGGACAGGGAGGGCAATTGGGAGCAGTACTTC
- | TRBD1 | TRBJ1-2 | TRBV2 | CALAQGANGYTF | TGTGCCCTTGCCCAGGGGGCGAATGGCTACACCTTC
few | - | TRBJ1-5 | TRBV27 | CASSGSNQPQHF | TGTGCCAGCAGCGGTAGCAATCAGCCCCAGCATTTT
- | - | TRBJ1-2 | TRBV15 | CATSKQGLLYTF | TGTGCCACCAGCAAGCAGGGGTTGCTCTACACCTTC
- | TRBD1 | TRBJ1-2 | TRBV5-1 | CASSLDRTLGGYTF | TGCGCCAGCAGCCTGGACAGGACCTTGGGTGGCTACACCTTC
- | - | TRBJ2-2 | TRBV7-3 | CASSFQGTNTGELFF | TGTGCCAGCAGCTTTCAGGGAACGAACACCGGGGAGCTGTTTTTT
- | - | TRBJ1-1 | TRBV2 | CASSVEPSVEAFF | TGTGCCAGCAGTGTGGAGCCGTCCGTTGAAGCTTTCTTT
- | - | TRBJ1-1 | TRBV13 | CASSLGERGGAFF | TGTGCCAGCAGCTTAGGGGAAAGGGGGGGAGCTTTCTTT
- | - | TRBJ1-1 | TRBV30 | CAWSGQRNTEAFF | TGTGCCTGGAGTGGACAGAGGAACACTGAAGCTTTCTTT
- | TRBD2 | TRBJ2-3 | TRBV5-1 | CASSADTSPGGDTQYF | TGCGCCAGCAGCGCCGATACTTCCCCGGGAGGAGATACGCAGTATTTT